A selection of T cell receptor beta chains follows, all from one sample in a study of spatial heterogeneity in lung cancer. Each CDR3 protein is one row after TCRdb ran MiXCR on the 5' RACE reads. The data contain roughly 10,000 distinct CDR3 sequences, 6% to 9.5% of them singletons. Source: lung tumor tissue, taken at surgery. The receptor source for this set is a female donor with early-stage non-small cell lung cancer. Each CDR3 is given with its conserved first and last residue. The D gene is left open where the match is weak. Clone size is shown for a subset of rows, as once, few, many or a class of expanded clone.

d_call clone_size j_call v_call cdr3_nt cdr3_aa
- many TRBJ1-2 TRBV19 TGTGCCAGTATGGAAGGCTATGGCTACACCTTC CASMEGYGYTF
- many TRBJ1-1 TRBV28 TGTGCCACCCGAGGGGGATCGAGAACTGAAGCTTTCTTT CATRGGSRTEAFF
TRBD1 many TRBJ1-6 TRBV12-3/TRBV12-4 TGTGCCAGCAGTCCGACCTCAGGGGGAAATTCACCCCTCCACTTT CASSPTSGGNSPLHF
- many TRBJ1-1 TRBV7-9 TGTGCCAGCGCCTCGGGGGCGGGAGGGACTGAAGCTTTCTTT CASASGAGGTEAFF
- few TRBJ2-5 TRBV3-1 TGTGCCAGCAGCCAAGTGTTCCCGGAGACCCAGTACTTC CASSQVFPETQYF
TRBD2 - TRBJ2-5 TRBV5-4 TGTGCCAGCAGCTTGGAGGGACTAGCGGGGCAAGAGACCCAGTACTTC CASSLEGLAGQETQYF
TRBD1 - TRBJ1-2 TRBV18 TGTGCCAGCTCACCGGGACAGCTTAACTATGGCTACACCTTC CASSPGQLNYGYTF
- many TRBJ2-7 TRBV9 TGTGCCAGCAGCGTAGAACAGGCCCGCGAGCAGTACTTC CASSVEQAREQYF
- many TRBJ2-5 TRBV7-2 TGTGCCAGCAGCCTGGGGTACCTTGAGACCCAGTACTTC CASSLGYLETQYF
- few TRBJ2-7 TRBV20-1 TGCAGTGCTTATACTGGGGTCGACGAGCAGTACTTC CSAYTGVDEQYF
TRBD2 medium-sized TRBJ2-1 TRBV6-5 TGTGCCAGCAGTTCCGGGGGGGGGCACTCCTACAATGAGCAGTTCTTC CASSSGGGHSYNEQFF
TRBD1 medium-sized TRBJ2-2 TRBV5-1 TGCGCCAGCAGCTTGTGGCGACAGGGGACGAACACCGGGGAGCTGTTTTTT CASSLWRQGTNTGELFF
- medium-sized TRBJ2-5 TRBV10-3 TGTGCCATTCCCCGGGAGACCCAGTACTTC CAIPRETQYF